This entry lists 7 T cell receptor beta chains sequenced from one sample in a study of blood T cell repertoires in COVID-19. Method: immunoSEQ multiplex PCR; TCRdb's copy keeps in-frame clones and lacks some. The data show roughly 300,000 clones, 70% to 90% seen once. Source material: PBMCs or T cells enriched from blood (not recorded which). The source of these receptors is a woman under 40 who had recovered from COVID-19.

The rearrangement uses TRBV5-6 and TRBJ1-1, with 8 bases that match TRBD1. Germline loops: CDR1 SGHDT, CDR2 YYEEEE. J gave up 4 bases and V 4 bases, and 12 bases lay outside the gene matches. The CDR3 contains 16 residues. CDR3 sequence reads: CASSGPDRALVTEAFF. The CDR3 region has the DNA TGTGCCAGCAGCGGCCCGGACAGGGCTTTGGTCACTGAAGCTTTCTTT.

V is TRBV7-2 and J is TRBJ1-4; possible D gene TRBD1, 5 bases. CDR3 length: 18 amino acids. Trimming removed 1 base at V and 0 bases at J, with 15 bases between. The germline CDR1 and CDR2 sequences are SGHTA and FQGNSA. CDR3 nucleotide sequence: TGTGCCAGCAGCTTAGTCCCTGGGGGGGAAACAACTAATGAAAAACTGTTTTTT. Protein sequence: CASSLVPGGETTNEKLFF.

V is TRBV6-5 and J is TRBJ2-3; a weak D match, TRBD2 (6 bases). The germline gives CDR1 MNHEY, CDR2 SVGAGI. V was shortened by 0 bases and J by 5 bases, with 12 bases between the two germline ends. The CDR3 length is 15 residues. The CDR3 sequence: CASSYSGGKGDTQYF. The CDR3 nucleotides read TGTGCCAGCAGTTACTCCGGGGGTAAAGGAGATACGCAGTATTTT.

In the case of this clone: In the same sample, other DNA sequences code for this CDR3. As DNA, the CDR3 is TGCAGCGTGGGACAGGGGAACACTGAAGCTTTCTTT. Encoded protein: CSVGQGNTEAFF. The gene calls are TRBV29-1 and TRBJ1-1; 9 bases are a match to TRBD1. Losses at the gene ends were 6 bases for V and 1 base for J; bases not matched to a gene: 0. The CDR3 has 12 residues. The germline CDR1 and CDR2 sequences are SQVTM and ANQGSEA.

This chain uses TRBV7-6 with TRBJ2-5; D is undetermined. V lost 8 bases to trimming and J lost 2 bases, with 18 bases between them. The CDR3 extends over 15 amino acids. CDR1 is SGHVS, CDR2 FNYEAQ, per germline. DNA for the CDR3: TGTGCCAGCCGCCTAAGCGTAGCCCGACAAGAGACCCAGTACTTC. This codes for CASRLSVARQETQYF.

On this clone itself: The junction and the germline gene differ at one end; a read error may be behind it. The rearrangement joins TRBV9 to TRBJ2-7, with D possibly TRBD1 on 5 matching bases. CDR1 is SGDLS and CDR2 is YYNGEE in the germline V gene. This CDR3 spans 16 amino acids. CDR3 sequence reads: CASSVAPQQGSYEQYF. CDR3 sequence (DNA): TGTGCCAGCAGCGTAGCTCCCCAGCAGGGATCCTATGAGCAGTACTTC.

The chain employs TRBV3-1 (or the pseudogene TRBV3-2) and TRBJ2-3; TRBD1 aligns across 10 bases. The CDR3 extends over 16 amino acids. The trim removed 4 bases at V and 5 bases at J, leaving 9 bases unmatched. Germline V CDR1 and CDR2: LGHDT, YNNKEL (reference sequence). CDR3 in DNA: TGTGCCAGCAGCCTGGGGGGACAGGGGAGGGGAGATACGCAGTATTTT. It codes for CASSLGGQGRGDTQYF.